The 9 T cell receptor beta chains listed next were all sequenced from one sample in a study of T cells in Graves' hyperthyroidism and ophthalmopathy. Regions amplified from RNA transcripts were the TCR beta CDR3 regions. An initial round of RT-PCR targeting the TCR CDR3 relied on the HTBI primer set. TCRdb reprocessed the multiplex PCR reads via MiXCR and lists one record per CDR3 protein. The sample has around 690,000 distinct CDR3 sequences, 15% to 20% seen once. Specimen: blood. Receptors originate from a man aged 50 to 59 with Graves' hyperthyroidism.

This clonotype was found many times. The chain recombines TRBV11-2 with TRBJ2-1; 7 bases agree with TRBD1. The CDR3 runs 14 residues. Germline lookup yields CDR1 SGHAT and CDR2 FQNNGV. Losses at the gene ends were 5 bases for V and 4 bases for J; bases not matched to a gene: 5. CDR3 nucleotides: TGTGCCAGCAGCGTCTCGACAGGGTACAATGAGCAGTTCTTC. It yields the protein CASSVSTGYNEQFF. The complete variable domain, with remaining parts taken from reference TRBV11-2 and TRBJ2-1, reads EAGVAQSPRYKIIEKRQSVAFWCNPISGHATLYWYQQILGQGPKLLIQFQNNGVVDDSQLPKDRFSAERLKGVDSTLKIQPAKLEDSAVYLCASSVSTGYNEQFFGPGTRLTVL.

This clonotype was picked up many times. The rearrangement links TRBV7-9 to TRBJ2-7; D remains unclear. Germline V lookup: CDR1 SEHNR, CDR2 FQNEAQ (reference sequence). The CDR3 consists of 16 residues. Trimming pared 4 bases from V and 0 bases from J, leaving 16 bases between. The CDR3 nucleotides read TGTGCCAGCAGCTCGCCGGCTAAGGAGATCTCCTACGAGCAGTACTTC. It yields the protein CASSSPAKEISYEQYF.

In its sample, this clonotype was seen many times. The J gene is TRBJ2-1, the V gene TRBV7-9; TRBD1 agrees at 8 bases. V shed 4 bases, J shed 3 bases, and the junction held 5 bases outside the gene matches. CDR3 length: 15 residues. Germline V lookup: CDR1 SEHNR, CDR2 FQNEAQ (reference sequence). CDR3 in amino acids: CASSSGQAFYNEQFF. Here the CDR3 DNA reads TGTGCCAGCAGCTCGGGACAGGCTTTCTACAATGAGCAGTTCTTC.

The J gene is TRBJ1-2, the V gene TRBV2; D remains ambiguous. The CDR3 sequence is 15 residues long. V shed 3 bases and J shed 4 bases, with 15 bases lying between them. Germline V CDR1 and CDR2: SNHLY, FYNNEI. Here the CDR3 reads CASSDITSSLYGYTF. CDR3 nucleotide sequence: TGTGCCAGCAGTGATATCACTTCGAGCCTCTATGGCTACACCTTC.

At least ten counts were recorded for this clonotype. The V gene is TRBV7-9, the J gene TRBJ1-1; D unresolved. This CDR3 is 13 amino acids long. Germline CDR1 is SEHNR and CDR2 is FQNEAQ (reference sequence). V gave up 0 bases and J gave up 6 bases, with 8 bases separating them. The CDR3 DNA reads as TGTGCCAGCAGCTTAGCGGAATCTCCTGAAGCTTTCTTT. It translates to CASSLAESPEAFF.

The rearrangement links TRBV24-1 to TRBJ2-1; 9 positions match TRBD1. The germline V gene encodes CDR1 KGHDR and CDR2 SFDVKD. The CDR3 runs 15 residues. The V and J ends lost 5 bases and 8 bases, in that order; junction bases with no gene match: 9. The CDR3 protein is CATSVAGTGIDEQFF. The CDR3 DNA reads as TGTGCCACCAGTGTCGCCGGGACAGGGATCGATGAGCAGTTCTTC.

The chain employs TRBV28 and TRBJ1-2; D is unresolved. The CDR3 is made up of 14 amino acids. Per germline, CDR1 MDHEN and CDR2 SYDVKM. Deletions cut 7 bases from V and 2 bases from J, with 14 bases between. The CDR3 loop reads CASTWNTGNYGYTF. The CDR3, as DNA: TGTGCCAGCACCTGGAATACGGGGAACTATGGCTACACCTTC.

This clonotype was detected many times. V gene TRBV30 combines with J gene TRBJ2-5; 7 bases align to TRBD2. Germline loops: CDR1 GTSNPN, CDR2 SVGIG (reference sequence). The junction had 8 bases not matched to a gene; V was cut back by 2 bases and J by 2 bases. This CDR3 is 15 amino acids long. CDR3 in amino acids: CAWSLAVAPQETQYF. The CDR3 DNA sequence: TGTGCCTGGAGTCTAGCGGTAGCCCCTCAAGAGACCCAGTACTTC.

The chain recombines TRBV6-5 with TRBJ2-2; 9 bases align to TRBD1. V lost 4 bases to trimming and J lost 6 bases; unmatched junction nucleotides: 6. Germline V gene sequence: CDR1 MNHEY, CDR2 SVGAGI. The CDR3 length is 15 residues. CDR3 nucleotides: TGTGCCAGCAGTTCCGGGACAGGGTCTTCCGGGGAGCTGTTTTTT. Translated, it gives CASSSGTGSSGELFF.